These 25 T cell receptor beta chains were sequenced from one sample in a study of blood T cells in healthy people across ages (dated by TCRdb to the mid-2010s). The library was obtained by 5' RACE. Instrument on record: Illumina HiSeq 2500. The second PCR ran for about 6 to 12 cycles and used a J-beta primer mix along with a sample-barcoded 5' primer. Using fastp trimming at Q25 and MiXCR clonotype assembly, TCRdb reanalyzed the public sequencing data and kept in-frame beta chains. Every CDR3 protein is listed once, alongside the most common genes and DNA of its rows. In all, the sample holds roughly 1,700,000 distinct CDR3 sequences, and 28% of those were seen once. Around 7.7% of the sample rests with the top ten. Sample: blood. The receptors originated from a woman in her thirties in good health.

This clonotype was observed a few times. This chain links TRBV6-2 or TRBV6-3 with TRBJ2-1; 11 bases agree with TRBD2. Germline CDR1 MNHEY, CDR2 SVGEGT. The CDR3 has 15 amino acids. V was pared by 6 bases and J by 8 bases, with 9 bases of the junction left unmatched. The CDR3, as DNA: TGTGCCAGCAGGGGGTCTAGCGGGAGGTACCATGAGCAGTTCTTC. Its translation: CASRGSSGRYHEQFF.

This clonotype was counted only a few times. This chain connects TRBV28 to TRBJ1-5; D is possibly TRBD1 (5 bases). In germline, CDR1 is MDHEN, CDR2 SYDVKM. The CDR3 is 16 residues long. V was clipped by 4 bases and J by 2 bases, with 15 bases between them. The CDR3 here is CASSYPLGDRNQPQHF. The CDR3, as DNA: TGTGCCAGCAGTTACCCTCTGGGGGATCGCAATCAGCCCCAGCATTTT.

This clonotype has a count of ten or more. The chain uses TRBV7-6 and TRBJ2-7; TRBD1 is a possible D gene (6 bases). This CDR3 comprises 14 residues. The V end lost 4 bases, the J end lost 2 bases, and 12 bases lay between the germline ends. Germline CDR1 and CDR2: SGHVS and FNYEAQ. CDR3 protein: CASSSIRGTYEQYF. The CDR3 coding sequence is TGTGCCAGCAGCTCGATCAGGGGTACCTACGAGCAGTACTTC.

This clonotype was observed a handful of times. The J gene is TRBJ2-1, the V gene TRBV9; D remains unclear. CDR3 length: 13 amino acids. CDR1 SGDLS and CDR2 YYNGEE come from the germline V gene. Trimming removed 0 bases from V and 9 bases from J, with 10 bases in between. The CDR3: CASSVGIQGEQFF. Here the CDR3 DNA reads TGTGCCAGCAGCGTAGGTATTCAAGGTGAGCAGTTCTTC. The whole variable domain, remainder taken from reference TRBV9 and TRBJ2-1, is DSGVTQTPKHLITATGQRVTLRCSPRSGDLSVYWYQQSLDQGLQFLIQYYNGEERAKGNILERFSAQQFPDLHSELNLSSLELGDSALYFCASSVGIQGEQFFGPGTRLTVL.

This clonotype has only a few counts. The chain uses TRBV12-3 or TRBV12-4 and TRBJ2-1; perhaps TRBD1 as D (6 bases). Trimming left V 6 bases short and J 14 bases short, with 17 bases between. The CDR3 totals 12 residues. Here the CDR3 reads CASSQGTLREFF. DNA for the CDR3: TGTGCCAGCAGCCAAGGGACATTAAGGGAGTTCTTC.

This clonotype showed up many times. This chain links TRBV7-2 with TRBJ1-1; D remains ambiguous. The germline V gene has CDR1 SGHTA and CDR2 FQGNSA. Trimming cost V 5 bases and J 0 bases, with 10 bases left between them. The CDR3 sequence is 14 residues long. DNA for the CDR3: TGTGCCAGCAGCATGACCGCTATGAACACTGAAGCTTTCTTT. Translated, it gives CASSMTAMNTEAFF.

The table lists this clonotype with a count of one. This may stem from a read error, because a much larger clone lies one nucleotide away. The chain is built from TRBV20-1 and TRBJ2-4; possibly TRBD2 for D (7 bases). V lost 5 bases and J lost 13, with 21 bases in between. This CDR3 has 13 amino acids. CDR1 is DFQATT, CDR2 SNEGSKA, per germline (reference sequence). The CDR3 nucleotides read TGCAGTGCTTCGGGGGGCCGTAACAATGAGCAGTACTTC. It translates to CSASGGRNNEQYF.

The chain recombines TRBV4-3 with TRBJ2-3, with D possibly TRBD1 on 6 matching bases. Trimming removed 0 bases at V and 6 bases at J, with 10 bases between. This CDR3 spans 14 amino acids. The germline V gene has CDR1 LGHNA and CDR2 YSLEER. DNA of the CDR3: TGCGCCAGCAGCCAAGATCCCAGGGGCGATACGCAGTATTTT. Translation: CASSQDPRGDTQYF.

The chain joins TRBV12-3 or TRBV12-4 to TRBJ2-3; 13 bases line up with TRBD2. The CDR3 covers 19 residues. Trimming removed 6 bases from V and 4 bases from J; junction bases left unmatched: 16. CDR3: CASRSGTSGTNHLADTQYF. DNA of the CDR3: TGTGCCAGCAGGTCCGGGACTAGCGGGACCAACCACTTGGCAGATACGCAGTATTTT.

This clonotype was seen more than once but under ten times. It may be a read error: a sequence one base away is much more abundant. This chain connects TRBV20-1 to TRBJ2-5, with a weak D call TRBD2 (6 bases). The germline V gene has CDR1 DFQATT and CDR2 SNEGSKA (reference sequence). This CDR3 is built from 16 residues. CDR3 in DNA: TGCAGTACTAGAGCTTTTAGCGGCAAAAACCAAGAGACCCAGTACTTC. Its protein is CSTRAFSGKNQETQYF.

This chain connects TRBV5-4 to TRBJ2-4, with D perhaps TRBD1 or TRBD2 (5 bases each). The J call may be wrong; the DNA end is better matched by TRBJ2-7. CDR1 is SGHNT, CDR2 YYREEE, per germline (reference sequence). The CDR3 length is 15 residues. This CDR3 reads CASGSSGQTIYEQYF. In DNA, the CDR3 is TGTGCCAGCGGCTCTTCGGGGCAGACTATTTACGAGCAGTACTTC.

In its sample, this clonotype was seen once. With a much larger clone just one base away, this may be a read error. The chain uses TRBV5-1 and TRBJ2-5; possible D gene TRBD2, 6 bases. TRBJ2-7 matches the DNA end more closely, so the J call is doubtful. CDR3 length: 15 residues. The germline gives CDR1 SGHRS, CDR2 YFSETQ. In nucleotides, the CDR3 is TGCGCCAGCAGCAATAGCGGAGTCTCGCCCTACGAGCAGTACTTC. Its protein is CASSNSGVSPYEQYF.

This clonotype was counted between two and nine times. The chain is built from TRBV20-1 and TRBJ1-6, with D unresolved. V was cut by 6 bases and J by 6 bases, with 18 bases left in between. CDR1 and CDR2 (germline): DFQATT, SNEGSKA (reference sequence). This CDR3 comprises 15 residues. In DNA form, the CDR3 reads TGCAGTGCGCGACTGGAGGGAATTCGTAATTCACCCCTCCACTTT. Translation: CSARLEGIRNSPLHF.

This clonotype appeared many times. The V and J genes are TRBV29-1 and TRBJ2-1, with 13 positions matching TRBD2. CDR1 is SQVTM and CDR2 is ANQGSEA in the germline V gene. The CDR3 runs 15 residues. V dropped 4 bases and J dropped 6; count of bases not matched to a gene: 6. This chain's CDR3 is CSVGPGLAGLNEQFF. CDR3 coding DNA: TGCAGCGTTGGCCCGGGACTAGCGGGACTCAATGAGCAGTTCTTC.

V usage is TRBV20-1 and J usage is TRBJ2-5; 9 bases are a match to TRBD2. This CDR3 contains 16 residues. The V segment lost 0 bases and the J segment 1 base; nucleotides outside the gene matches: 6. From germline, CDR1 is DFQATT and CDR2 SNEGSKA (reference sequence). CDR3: CSARDPLAGAQETQYF. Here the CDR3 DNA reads TGCAGTGCTAGAGATCCATTAGCGGGGGCCCAAGAGACCCAGTACTTC.

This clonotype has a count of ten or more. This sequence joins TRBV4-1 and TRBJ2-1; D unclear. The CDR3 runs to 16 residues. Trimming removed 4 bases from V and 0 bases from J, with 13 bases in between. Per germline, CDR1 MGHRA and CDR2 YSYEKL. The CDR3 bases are TGCGCCAGCAGCCCCCGGGCCACCATCTCCTACAATGAGCAGTTCTTC. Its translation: CASSPRATISYNEQFF.

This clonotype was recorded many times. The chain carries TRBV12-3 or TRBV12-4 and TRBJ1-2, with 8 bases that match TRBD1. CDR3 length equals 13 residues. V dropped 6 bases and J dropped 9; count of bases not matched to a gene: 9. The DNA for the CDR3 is TGTGCCAGCAGCCCGGGGACAGGAGTCCGCTACACCTTC. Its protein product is CASSPGTGVRYTF.

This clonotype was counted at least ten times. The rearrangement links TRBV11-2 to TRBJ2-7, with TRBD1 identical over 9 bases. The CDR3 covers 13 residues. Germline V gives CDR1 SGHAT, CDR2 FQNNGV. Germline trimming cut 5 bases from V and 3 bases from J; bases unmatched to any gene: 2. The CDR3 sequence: CASSTTGGYEQYF. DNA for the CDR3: TGTGCCAGCAGCACGACAGGGGGCTACGAGCAGTACTTC.

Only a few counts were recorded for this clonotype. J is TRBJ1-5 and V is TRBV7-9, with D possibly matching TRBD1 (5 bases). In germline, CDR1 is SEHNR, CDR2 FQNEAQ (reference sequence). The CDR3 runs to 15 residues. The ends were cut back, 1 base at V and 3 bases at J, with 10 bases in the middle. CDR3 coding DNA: TGTGCCAGCAGCTTAGTTCGGGGGGACAATCAGCCCCAGCATTTT. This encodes CASSLVRGDNQPQHF.

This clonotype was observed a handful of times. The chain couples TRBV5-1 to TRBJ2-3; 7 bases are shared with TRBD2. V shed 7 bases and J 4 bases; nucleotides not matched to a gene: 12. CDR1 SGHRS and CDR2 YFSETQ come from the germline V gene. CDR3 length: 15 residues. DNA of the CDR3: TGCGCCAGCTCTCTCGGCGGGGGAACTGCAGATACGCAGTATTTT. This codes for CASSLGGGTADTQYF.

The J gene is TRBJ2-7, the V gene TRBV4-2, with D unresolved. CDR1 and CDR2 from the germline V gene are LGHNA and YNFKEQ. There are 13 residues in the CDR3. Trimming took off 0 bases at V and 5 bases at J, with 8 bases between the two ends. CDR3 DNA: TGTGCCAGCAGCCAAGAATTGTGGGACGAGCAGTACTTC. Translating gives CASSQELWDEQYF.

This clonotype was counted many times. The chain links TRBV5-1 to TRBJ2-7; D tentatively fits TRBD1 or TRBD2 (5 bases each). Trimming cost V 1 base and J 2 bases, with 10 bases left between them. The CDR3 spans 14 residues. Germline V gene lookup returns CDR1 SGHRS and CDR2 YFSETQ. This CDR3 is CASSLRGATYEQYF. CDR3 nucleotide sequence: TGCGCCAGCAGCTTGCGAGGGGCCACCTACGAGCAGTACTTC.

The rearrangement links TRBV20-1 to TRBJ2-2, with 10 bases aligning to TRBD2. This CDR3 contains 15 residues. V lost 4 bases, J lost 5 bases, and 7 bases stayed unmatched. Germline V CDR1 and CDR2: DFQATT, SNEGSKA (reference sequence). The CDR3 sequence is CSANLAGGGTGELFF. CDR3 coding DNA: TGCAGTGCTAATTTAGCGGGAGGAGGAACCGGGGAGCTGTTTTTT.

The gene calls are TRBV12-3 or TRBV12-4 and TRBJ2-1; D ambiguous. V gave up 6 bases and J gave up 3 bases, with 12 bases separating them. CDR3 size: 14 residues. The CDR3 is CASSQTALYNEQFF. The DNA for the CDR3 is TGTGCCAGCAGCCAAACGGCCCTCTACAATGAGCAGTTCTTC.

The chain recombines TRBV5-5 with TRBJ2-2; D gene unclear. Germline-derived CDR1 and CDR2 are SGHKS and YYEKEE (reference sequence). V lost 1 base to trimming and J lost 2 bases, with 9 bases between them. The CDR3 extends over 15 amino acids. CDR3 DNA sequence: TGTGCCAGCAGCTTGATGTCCCAAAACACCGGGGAGCTGTTTTTT. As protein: CASSLMSQNTGELFF.